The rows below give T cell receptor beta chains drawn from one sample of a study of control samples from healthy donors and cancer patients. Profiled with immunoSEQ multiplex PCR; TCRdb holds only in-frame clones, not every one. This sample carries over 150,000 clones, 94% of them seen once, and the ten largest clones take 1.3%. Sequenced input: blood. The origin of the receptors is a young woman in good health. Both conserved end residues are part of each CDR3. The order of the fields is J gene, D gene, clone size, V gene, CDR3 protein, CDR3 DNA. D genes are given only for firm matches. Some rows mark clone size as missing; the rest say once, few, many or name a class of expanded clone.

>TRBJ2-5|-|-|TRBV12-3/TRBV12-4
CASTPDGQETQYF
TGTGCCAGCACCCCGGACGGCCAAGAGACCCAGTACTTC
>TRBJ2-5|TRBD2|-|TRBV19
CASTPGGPGGRAQYF
TGTGCCAGTACCCCGGGAGGGCCTGGAGGGCGGGCCCAGTACTTC
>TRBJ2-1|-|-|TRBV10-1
CASSDVGSNEQFF
TGCGCCAGCAGTGATGTAGGGTCCAATGAGCAGTTCTTC
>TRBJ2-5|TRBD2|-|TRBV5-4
CASSFRLAGGPQETQYF
TGTGCCAGCAGCTTCCGCCTAGCGGGGGGTCCCCAAGAGACCCAGTACTTC
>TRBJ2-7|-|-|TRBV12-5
CASGLVLGQKYEQYF
TGTGCTAGTGGTTTGGTACTCGGTCAGAAATACGAGCAGTACTTC
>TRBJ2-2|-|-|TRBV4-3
CASSLQGGVGELFF
TGCGCCAGCAGTCTACAGGGGGGGGTCGGGGAGCTGTTTTTT
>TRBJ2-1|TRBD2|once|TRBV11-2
CASSPTSGTYNEQFF
TGTGCCAGCAGCCCAACTAGCGGAACCTACAATGAGCAGTTCTTC
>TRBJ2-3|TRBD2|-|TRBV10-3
CAISETSGGRDTQYF
TGTGCCATCAGTGAAACTAGCGGGGGACGGGATACGCAGTATTTT
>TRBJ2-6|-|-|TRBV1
CTSSHGVSGANVLTF
TGCACCAGCAGCCACGGGGTTTCTGGGGCCAACGTCCTGACTTTC
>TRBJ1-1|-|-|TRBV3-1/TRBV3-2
CASSQPFRGNTEAFF
TGTGCCAGCAGCCAGCCTTTTAGGGGGAACACTGAAGCTTTCTTT
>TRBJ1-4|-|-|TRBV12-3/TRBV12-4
CASSFRWEEKLFF
TGTGCCAGCAGTTTTAGGTGGGAGGAAAAACTGTTTTTT
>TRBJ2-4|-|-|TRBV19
CASSIHVAGAGGQYF
TGTGCCAGTAGTATTCACGTTGCAGGGGCTGGCGGTCAGTACTTC
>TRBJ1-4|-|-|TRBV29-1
CSVWGEKLFF
TGCAGCGTTTGGGGTGAAAAACTGTTTTTT
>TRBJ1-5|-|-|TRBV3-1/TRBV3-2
CASSQGRDQPQHF
TGTGCCAGCAGCCAGGGACGGGATCAGCCCCAGCATTTT
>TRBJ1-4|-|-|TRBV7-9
CASSLQGNEKLFF
TGTGCCAGCAGCCTACAGGGAAATGAAAAACTGTTTTTT
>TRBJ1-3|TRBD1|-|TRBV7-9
CASSRTGVENTIYF
TGTGCCAGCAGCCGGACAGGGGTAGAGAACACCATATATTTT
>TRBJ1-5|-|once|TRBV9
CASSPKEGGAPQHF
TGTGCCAGCTCCCCCAAGGAGGGAGGCGCGCCCCAGCATTTT
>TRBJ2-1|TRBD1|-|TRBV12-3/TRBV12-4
CASSVGQGNEQFF
TGTGCCAGCAGCGTCGGACAGGGGAATGAGCAGTTCTTC
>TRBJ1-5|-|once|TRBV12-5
CASGLGTENQPQHF
TGTGCTAGTGGTTTGGGGACAGAGAATCAGCCCCAGCATTTT
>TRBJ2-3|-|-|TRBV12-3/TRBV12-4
CASSFVSRDTQYF
TGTGCCAGCAGTTTTGTATCGAGAGATACGCAGTATTTT
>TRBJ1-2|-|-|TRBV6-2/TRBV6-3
CASSYYHYGYTF
TGTGCCAGCAGTTACTATCACTATGGCTACACCTTC
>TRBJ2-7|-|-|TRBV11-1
CASSSVISSYEQYF
TGTGCCAGCAGCTCCGTCATTAGCTCCTACGAGCAGTACTTC
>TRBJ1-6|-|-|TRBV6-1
CASSEVGDSPLHF
TGTGCCAGCAGTGAAGTTGGCGATTCACCCCTCCACTTT
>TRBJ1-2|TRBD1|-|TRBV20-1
CSAGTDYGYTF
TGCAGTGCTGGGACAGACTATGGCTACACCTTC
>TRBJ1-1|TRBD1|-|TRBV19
CASSPQGQGNTEAFF
TGTGCCAGTAGTCCCCAGGGACAGGGCAACACTGAAGCTTTCTTT
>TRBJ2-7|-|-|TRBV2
CASSMYEQYF
TGTGCCAGCAGTATGTACGAGCAGTACTTC
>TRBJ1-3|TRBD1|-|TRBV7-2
CASSLEPGQGNTIYF
TGTGCCAGCAGCTTAGAGCCGGGACAGGGAAACACCATATATTTT
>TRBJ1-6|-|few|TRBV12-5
CASGPVRNSPLHF
TGTGCTAGTGGTCCCGTCAGGAATTCACCCCTCCACTTT
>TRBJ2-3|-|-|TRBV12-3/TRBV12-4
CASSLGETDTQYF
TGTGCCAGCAGTTTAGGGGAAACAGATACGCAGTATTTT
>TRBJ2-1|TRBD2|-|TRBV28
CASSLSGLAGIEQFF
TGTGCCAGCAGTTTATCCGGACTAGCGGGAATTGAGCAGTTCTTC
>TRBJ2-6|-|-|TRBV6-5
CASGRGSGANVLTF
TGTGCCAGCGGACGGGGCTCTGGGGCCAACGTCCTGACTTTC
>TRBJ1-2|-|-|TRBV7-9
CASSPMVDGYTF
TGTGCCAGCAGCCCCATGGTGGATGGCTACACCTTC
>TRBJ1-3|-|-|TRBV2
CASGREQVPGNTIYF
TGTGCCAGCGGTAGAGAACAGGTTCCTGGAAACACCATATATTTT
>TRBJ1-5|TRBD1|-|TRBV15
CATSTGQGDQPQHF
TGTGCCACCAGCACGGGACAGGGAGATCAGCCCCAGCATTTT
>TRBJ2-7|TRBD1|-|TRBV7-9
CASSLPGTGGEQYF
TGTGCCAGCAGCTTACCCGGGACAGGGGGCGAGCAGTACTTC
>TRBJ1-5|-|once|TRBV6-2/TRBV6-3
CASSYWRYSNQPQHF
TGTGCCAGCAGTTACTGGCGGTATAGCAATCAGCCCCAGCATTTT
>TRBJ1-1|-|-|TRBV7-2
CASSRGQNTEAFF
TGTGCCAGCAGCAGGGGACAGAACACTGAAGCTTTCTTT
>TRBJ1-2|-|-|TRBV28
CASSFSAYGYTF
TGTGCCAGCAGTTTCAGCGCCTATGGCTACACCTTC
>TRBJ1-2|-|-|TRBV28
CASRGAGVALLYGYTF
TGTGCCAGCAGGGGGGCGGGGGTCGCCTTACTTTATGGCTACACCTTC
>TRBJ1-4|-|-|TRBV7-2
CASSSRDRASTNEKLFF
TGTGCCAGCAGCTCCCGGGACCGAGCTTCAACTAATGAAAAACTGTTTTTT
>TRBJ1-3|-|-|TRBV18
CASSQDRSGNTIYF
TGTGCCAGCTCTCAAGACCGCTCTGGAAACACCATATATTTT
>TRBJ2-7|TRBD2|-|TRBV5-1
CASSTAPGLAGGREEQYF
TGCGCCAGCAGCACAGCTCCGGGACTAGCGGGAGGGCGGGAAGAGCAGTACTTC
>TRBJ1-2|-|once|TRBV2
CASRRTGGTRGYTF
TGTGCCAGCAGACGAACTGGGGGTACGCGAGGCTACACCTTC